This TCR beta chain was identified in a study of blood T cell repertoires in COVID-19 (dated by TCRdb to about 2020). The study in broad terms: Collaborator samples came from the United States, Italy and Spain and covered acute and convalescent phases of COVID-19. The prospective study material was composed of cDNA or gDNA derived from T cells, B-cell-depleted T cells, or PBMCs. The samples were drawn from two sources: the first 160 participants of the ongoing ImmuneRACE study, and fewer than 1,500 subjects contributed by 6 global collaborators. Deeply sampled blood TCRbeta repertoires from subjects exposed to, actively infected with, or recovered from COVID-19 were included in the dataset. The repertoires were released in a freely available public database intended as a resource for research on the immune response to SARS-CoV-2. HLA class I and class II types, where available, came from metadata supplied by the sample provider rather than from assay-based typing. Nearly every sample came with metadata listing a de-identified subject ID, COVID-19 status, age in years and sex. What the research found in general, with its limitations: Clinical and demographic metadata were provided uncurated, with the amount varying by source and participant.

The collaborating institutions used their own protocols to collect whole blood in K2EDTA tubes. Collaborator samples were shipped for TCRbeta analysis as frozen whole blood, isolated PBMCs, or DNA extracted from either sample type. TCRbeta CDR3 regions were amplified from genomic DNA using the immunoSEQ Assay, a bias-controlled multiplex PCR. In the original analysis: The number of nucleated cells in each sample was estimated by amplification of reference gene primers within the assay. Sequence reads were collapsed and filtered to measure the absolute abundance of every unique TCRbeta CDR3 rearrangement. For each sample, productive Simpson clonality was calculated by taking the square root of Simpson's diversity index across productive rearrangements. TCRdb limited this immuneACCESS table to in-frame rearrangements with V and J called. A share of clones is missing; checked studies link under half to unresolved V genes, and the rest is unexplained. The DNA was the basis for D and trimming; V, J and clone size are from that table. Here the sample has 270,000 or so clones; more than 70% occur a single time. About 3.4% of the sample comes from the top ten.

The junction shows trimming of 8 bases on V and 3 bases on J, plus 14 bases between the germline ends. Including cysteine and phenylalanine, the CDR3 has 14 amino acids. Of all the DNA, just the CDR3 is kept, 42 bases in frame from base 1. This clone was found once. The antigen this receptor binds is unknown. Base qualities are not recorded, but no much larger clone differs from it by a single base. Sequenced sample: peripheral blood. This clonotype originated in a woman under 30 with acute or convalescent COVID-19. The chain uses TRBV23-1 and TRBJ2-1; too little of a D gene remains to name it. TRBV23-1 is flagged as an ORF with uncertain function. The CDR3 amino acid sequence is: CASPPLAFYNEQFF. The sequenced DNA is TGCGCCAGCCCGCCTCTTGCGTTCTACAATGAGCAGTTCTTC.